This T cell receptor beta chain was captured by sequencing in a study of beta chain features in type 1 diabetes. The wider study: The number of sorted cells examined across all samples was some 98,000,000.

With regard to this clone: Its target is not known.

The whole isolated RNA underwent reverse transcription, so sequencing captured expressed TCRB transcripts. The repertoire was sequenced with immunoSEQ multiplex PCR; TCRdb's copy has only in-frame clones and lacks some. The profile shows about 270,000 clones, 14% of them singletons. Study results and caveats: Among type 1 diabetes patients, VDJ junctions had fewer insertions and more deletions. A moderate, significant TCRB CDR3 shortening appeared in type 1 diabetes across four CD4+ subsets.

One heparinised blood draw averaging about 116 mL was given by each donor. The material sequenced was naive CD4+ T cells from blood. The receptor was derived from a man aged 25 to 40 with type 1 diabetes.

The DNA of the CDR3 is TGCAGTGCTAGCGGTCAAGAGACCCAGTACTTC. This gives the protein CSASGQETQYF. The rearrangement uses TRBV20-1 and TRBJ2-5; unclear D gene. V dropped 3 bases and J dropped 2 bases, with 4 bases sitting between them. Germline V lookup: CDR1 DFQATT, CDR2 SNEGSKA (reference sequence). CDR3 length: 11 amino acids.